One sample yielded the 14 T cell receptor beta chains listed below, sequenced in a study of human T cells and chemical hapten exposure. Indicated time point: pre-sensitization, week 0. Treatment given: therapeutic diphenylcyclopropenone sensitization with weekly scalp DPC. It was unfractionated whole blood from which total RNA was extracted. Using its own MiXCR run on the RACE reads, TCRdb lists one record per CDR3 protein. Of 35,000 to 40,000 distinct CDR3 sequences in the sample, about 12% were seen once. Sequences were derived from whole blood, sampled in connection with sensitization to the hapten diphenylcyclopropenone (DPC). These receptor sequences come from a woman between 35 and 50 years old with alopecia areata. Some clones in this sample may be carry-over from other donors' samples.

The chain has TRBV7-9 and TRBJ1-1; D unresolved. This CDR3 spans 13 amino acids. CDR1 SEHNR and CDR2 FQNEAQ come from the germline V gene (reference sequence). V lost 5 bases to trimming and J lost 1 base, with 8 bases between them. The CDR3 here is CASSRSGNTEAFF. The CDR3 DNA follows: TGTGCCAGCAGCCGCTCGGGGAACACTGAAGCTTTCTTT.

The V call is TRBV28, the J call TRBJ2-7, with D maybe TRBD1 (6 bases). Deletions cut 5 bases from V and 7 bases from J, with 21 bases between. The CDR3 is made up of 15 amino acids. Germline V gene lookup returns CDR1 MDHEN and CDR2 SYDVKM. The CDR3 sequence: CASSRTTGSVGEQYF. The CDR3 DNA is TGTGCCAGCAGTAGAACCACAGGGAGTGTAGGAGAGCAGTACTTC.

The CDR3 DNA sequence: TGTGCCAGCGGTAGCGGGAACTCTGGGGCCAACGTCCTGACTTTC. Amino acid sequence: CASGSGNSGANVLTF. The chain combines TRBV6-6 with TRBJ2-6, with TRBD2 matching 8 bases. Germline CDR1 reads MNHNY; CDR2 reads SVGAGI (reference sequence). With V trimmed by 8 bases and J by 0 bases, 3 bases remained unmatched. The CDR3 extends over 15 amino acids.

The CDR3 coding sequence is TGTGCCAGCAGTTACGAGACTAGCGGGAGCTGGAGGAATGAGCAGTTCTTC. Translating gives CASSYETSGSWRNEQFF. The chain carries TRBV6-2 or TRBV6-3 and TRBJ2-1, with 12 bases lining up with TRBD2. Germline V gene lookup returns CDR1 MNHEY and CDR2 SVGEGT. This CDR3 is built from 17 residues. J lost 7 bases, V lost 2 bases, and 9 bases had no gene match.

In its sample, this clonotype was seen many times. CDR3 amino acids: CASSQYQGNTEAFF. CDR3 nucleotide sequence: TGTGCCAGCAGCCAGTATCAGGGTAACACTGAAGCTTTCTTT. The rearrangement joins TRBV7-6 to TRBJ1-1; D is perhaps TRBD1 (5 bases). Trimming cost V 5 bases and J 2 bases, with 12 bases left between them. This CDR3 comprises 14 residues. CDR1 is SGHVS and CDR2 is FNYEAQ in the germline V gene.

Ten or more counts support this clonotype. The V gene is TRBV6-1, the J gene TRBJ2-1, with D perhaps given as TRBD1 or TRBD2 (5 bases each). The CDR3 contains 15 residues. V gave up 3 bases and J gave up 4 bases, with 13 bases separating them. CDR1 is MNHNS, CDR2 SASEGT, per germline. The CDR3 protein is CASSDAGTEYNEQFF. CDR3 nucleotides: TGTGCCAGCAGTGACGCCGGGACGGAGTACAATGAGCAGTTCTTC.

CDR3: CSVGAQNTEAFF. The CDR3 nucleotides read TGCAGCGTTGGGGCGCAGAACACTGAAGCTTTCTTT. The chain carries TRBV29-1 and TRBJ1-1; D remains ambiguous. Trimming took 4 bases from V and 1 from J, leaving 7 bases between them. Germline assignment: CDR1 SQVTM and CDR2 ANQGSEA. The CDR3 totals 12 residues.

This clonotype was recorded a few times. CDR3 protein: CAWSSGVLAADTQYF. The CDR3 nucleotides read TGTGCCTGGTCTTCGGGGGTTCTGGCGGCAGATACGCAGTATTTT. This chain connects TRBV30 to TRBJ2-3; possible D gene TRBD2, 6 bases. Germline lookup yields CDR1 GTSNPN and CDR2 SVGIG (reference sequence). The CDR3 contains 15 residues. V lost 5 bases and J 4 bases, leaving 19 bases between the germline ends.

The table lists this clonotype with many counts. The chain has TRBV11-3 and TRBJ1-4; D remains ambiguous. CDR1 and CDR2 from the germline V gene are SGHNT and YENEEA. The germline V and J ends were trimmed by 6 bases and 2 bases, with 7 bases remaining between them. The CDR3 runs 13 residues. The CDR3 loop reads CASSVPTNEKLFF. The CDR3 DNA reads as TGTGCCAGCAGTGTTCCGACTAATGAAAAACTGTTTTTT.

This clonotype was detected ten times or more. V is TRBV6-1 and J is TRBJ2-3, with 10 bases that match TRBD2. CDR1 and CDR2 (germline): MNHNS, SASEGT. J gave up 4 bases and V 3 bases, and 1 base lay outside the gene matches. The length of the CDR3 is 14 residues. In nucleotides, the CDR3 is TGTGCCAGCAGTGATACTAGCGGGGCAGATACGCAGTATTTT. Its protein is CASSDTSGADTQYF.

The table lists this clonotype with a few counts. The chain uses TRBV5-1 and TRBJ2-1, with 10 bases lining up with TRBD2. J was trimmed by 10 bases and V by 0 bases; bases with no gene match: 16. This CDR3 is built from 18 residues. Looked up from germline, CDR1 is SGHRS and CDR2 is YFSETQ. This CDR3 reads CASSLAGASGGLGEEQFF. The CDR3 bases are TGCGCCAGCAGCTTGGCCGGGGCTAGCGGGGGTCTAGGGGAGGAGCAGTTCTTC.

The rearrangement uses TRBV20-1 and TRBJ1-2, with D perhaps TRBD1 (5 bases). V lost 1 base to trimming and J lost 6 bases, with 15 bases between them. CDR3 length equals 14 residues. Germline V lookup: CDR1 DFQATT, CDR2 SNEGSKA (reference sequence). The CDR3 bases are TGCAGTGCTAGAGCGGGAGGGGCCGATGATGGCTACACCTTC. Translation gives CSARAGGADDGYTF.

This clonotype appeared a few times. The chain joins TRBV12-3 or TRBV12-4 to TRBJ1-6, with unresolved D. The CDR3 length is 13 residues. V was cut by 6 bases and J by 10 bases, with 13 bases left in between. The CDR3 DNA reads TGTGCCAGCAGCCTCGGAGGTAACTCACCCCTCCACTTT. Protein sequence: CASSLGGNSPLHF.

A few counts support this clonotype. The chain carries TRBV7-2 and TRBJ1-3, with D hard to call. Trimming removed 4 bases at V and 0 bases at J, with 16 bases between. The germline V gene encodes CDR1 SGHTA and CDR2 FQGNSA. The CDR3 spans 17 residues. CDR3 sequence reads: CASSSTRGLTSGNTIYF. DNA for the CDR3: TGTGCCAGCAGCTCCACCCGAGGGTTAACCTCTGGAAACACCATATATTTT.